A single sample is the source of the 17 T cell receptor beta chains below, sequenced in a study of T cell repertoires in cytomegalovirus infection (dated by TCRdb to the late 2010s). Their recognized antigens are unknown. The treatment or condition label for this specimen denotes: in vitro stimulation with specific CMV peptide epitopes to enrich CMV-specific T cells. The sample was run on an Illumina HiSeq 1500. TCRdb took the public reads, trimmed them with fastp at Q25, ran MiXCR for clone calling and kept in-frame beta chains. Each entry is one CDR3 protein sequence, shown with its most common DNA and genes. The sample data list some 940,000 distinct CDR3 sequences, and 30% to 40% of these were observed just once. The ten largest clones represent 13% of the sample. The material was cultured CD8+ T cells from PBMCs, obtained from culture after CMV antigen stimulation. The receptor set was obtained from a human donor in good health (CMV status not recorded). Some clones in this sample may be carry-over from other donors' samples.

V and J are TRBV28 and TRBJ2-3, with D possibly TRBD1 on 5 matching bases. This CDR3 region has 14 residues. V was trimmed by 3 bases and J by 2 bases, leaving 9 bases between them. Germline V gives CDR1 MDHEN, CDR2 SYDVKM. CDR3 DNA: TGTGCCAGCAGTTTCCAGGGCTACACAGATACGCAGTATTTT. It yields the protein CASSFQGYTDTQYF.

About this clonotype: A single base separates this from a much larger clone, so it may be a read error. V is TRBV7-6 and J is TRBJ2-3; TRBD2 aligns across 13 bases. The CDR3 has 18 residues. The germline V gene has CDR1 SGHVS and CDR2 FNYEAQ. In nucleotides, the CDR3 is TGTGCCAGCAGCCCTTCAGGGACTAGCGGGGATGCCACAGATACGCAGTGTTTT. This sequence encodes CASSPSGTSGDATDTQCF.

This clonotype was observed a few times. V is TRBV15 and J is TRBJ2-3, with 7 bases lining up with TRBD1. Germline trimming cut 1 base from V and 4 bases from J; bases unmatched to any gene: 5. The CDR3 has 15 amino acids. Germline assignment: CDR1 LNHNV and CDR2 YYDKDF (reference sequence). CDR3 amino acids: CATSRAGQLADTQYF. The CDR3 DNA is TGTGCCACCAGCAGAGCGGGACAGCTTGCAGATACGCAGTATTTT.

The rearrangement uses TRBV14 and TRBJ2-1; the D gene is possibly TRBD1 (5 bases). Germline V gene data show CDR1 as SGHDN and CDR2 as FVKESK. Trimming took off 5 bases at V and 0 bases at J, with 17 bases between the two ends. The CDR3 runs to 17 residues. CDR3 loop: CASSEWGYESSYNEQFF. CDR3 bases: TGTGCCAGCAGCGAATGGGGCTACGAGAGCTCCTACAATGAGCAGTTCTTC. Full variable domain (remainder filled in from reference TRBV14 and TRBJ2-1): EAGVTQFPSHSVIEKGQTVTLRCDPISGHDNLYWYRRVMGKEIKFLLHFVKESKQDESGMPNNRFLAERTGGTYSTLKVQPAELEDSGVYFCASSEWGYESSYNEQFFGPGTRLTVL.

V is TRBV7-8 and J is TRBJ2-7, with D hard to call. This CDR3 spans 15 amino acids. With 5 bases removed from V and 0 bases from J, the gap between germline ends came to 14 bases. Germline V lookup: CDR1 SGHVS, CDR2 FQNEAQ. CDR3 sequence: CASSLDSGTSYEQYF. The CDR3 DNA follows: TGTGCCAGCAGCCTAGATTCCGGAACCTCCTACGAGCAGTACTTC.

A few counts support this clonotype. V usage is TRBV10-3 and J usage is TRBJ2-2; D is ambiguous. V was trimmed by 0 bases and J by 7 bases, leaving 0 bases between them. The CDR3 spans 11 residues. From germline, CDR1 is ENHRY and CDR2 SYGVKD. CDR3: CAISESGELFF. The CDR3 DNA sequence: TGTGCCATCAGTGAGTCCGGGGAGCTGTTTTTT.

J is TRBJ2-3 and V is TRBV7-9, with TRBD2 identical over 8 bases. V lost 2 bases, J lost 6 bases, and 10 bases stayed unmatched. CDR1 is SEHNR and CDR2 is FQNEAQ in the germline V gene (reference sequence). The length of the CDR3 is 16 residues. CDR3 protein: CASSLPERGRRDTQYF. In DNA form, the CDR3 reads TGTGCCAGCAGCTTACCTGAGCGGGGGAGAAGGGATACGCAGTATTTT.

The chain combines TRBV2 with TRBJ1-2; 7 nucleotides line up with TRBD1. Germline CDR1 and CDR2: SNHLY and FYNNEI. This CDR3 is 14 amino acids long. The V segment lost 7 bases and the J segment 3 bases; nucleotides outside the gene matches: 8. CDR3 amino acids: CASTTGQVHYGYTF. CDR3 in DNA: TGTGCCAGCACAACCGGACAGGTCCACTATGGCTACACCTTC.

The CDR3 DNA sequence: TGTGCCAGCCGGGGGACTAGCAGGAACCGGGAGCTGTTTTTT. Translation gives CASRGTSRNRELFF. The gene calls are TRBV28 and TRBJ2-2; 9 positions agree with TRBD2. V dropped 8 bases and J dropped 9; count of bases not matched to a gene: 10. The CDR3 is made up of 14 amino acids. The germline gives CDR1 MDHEN, CDR2 SYDVKM.

Notes on this clonotype: The germline gene is not matched at one end of the junction; a read error may be the cause. The J gene is TRBJ1-2, the V gene TRBV6-2 or TRBV6-3; D ambiguous. Looked up from germline, CDR1 is MNHEY and CDR2 is SVGEGT. This CDR3 spans 12 amino acids. The CDR3, as DNA: TGTGCCAGCGGTCGGATGAACCCCTCCTTCTTCTTC. Translation: CASGRMNPSFFF.

The chain uses TRBV4-3 and TRBJ2-1, with TRBD2 matching over 13 bases. The V segment lost 0 bases and the J segment 1 base; nucleotides outside the gene matches: 6. CDR3 length: 19 residues. The germline CDR1 and CDR2 sequences are LGHNA and YSLEER. CDR3 DNA sequence: TGCGCCAGCAGCCAAGACCGGACTAGCGGGGGCTCTTCCTACAATGAGCAGTTCTTC. This gives the protein CASSQDRTSGGSSYNEQFF.

This clonotype occurred many times. Mismatch with germline at one junction end may stem from a read error. The gene calls are TRBV7-6 and TRBJ2-1; a weak D match, TRBD1 (6 bases). The CDR3 has 11 amino acids. Germline assignment: CDR1 SGHVS and CDR2 FNYEAQ. This CDR3 reads CASSVTGSWAF. In DNA, the CDR3 is TGTGCCAGCAGCGTTACAGGGTCATGGGCCTTC.

This rearrangement joins TRBV19 to TRBJ1-1; 7 positions agree with TRBD1. Per germline, CDR1 LNHDA and CDR2 SQIVND (reference sequence). The CDR3 is 16 amino acids. With V trimmed by 0 bases and J by 0 bases, 4 bases remained unmatched. CDR3 sequence: CASSIERQGMNTEAFF. The CDR3 DNA reads as TGTGCCAGTAGTATAGAAAGACAGGGAATGAACACTGAAGCTTTCTTT. Full variable domain (rest looked up from reference TRBV19 and TRBJ1-1): DGGITQSPKYLFRKEGQNVTLSCEQNLNHDAMYWYRQDPGQGLRLIYYSQIVNDFQKGDIAEGYSVSREKKESFPLTVTSAQKNPTAFYLCASSIERQGMNTEAFFGQGTRLTVV.

The chain has TRBV10-3 and TRBJ2-7; D call uncertain. V was clipped by 2 bases and J by 0 bases, with 11 bases between them. This CDR3 is 15 amino acids long. The V gene's germline CDR1 is ENHRY and CDR2 SYGVKD. CDR3 region: CAISEVRQSSYEQYF. CDR3 nucleotide sequence: TGTGCCATCAGTGAGGTCCGTCAAAGCTCCTACGAGCAGTACTTC.

This chain connects TRBV9 to TRBJ2-3, with D possibly being TRBD2 (6 bases). CDR1 is SGDLS and CDR2 is YYNGEE in the germline V gene. This CDR3 contains 14 residues. V was trimmed by 0 bases and J by 2 bases, leaving 7 bases between them. For the CDR3, the DNA is TGTGCCAGCAGCGTAGGGAGGGACACAGATACGCAGTATTTT. It translates to CASSVGRDTDTQYF.

For this clonotype: A much bigger clone sits one base away, suggesting this may be a read error. V and J are TRBV7-2 and TRBJ2-5, with TRBD2 identical over 11 bases. Germline CDR1 reads SGHTA; CDR2 reads FQGNSA. CDR3 size: 17 residues. Trimming took 5 bases from V and 1 from J; bases not matched to a gene: 9. DNA for the CDR3: TGTGCCAGCAGCCAAGCTGCTAGCGGGGGGTTCCAAGAGACCCAGTACTTC. The encoded protein is CASSQAASGGFQETQYF. Using reference TRBV7-2 and TRBJ2-5 for the parts outside the CDR3, the full variable domain is GAGVSQSPSNKVTEKGKDVELRCDPISGHTALYWYRQSLGQGLEFLIYFQGNSAPDKSGLPSDRFSAERTGGSVSTLTIQRTQQEDSAVYLCASSQAASGGFQETQYFGPGTRLLVL.

The chain is built from TRBV11-2 and TRBJ2-5, with a possible D match to TRBD1 (6 bases). Germline-derived CDR1 and CDR2 are SGHAT and FQNNGV. This CDR3 region has 15 residues. V lost 0 bases and J 3 bases, leaving 11 bases between the germline ends. The CDR3 is CASSLEGTQKETQYF. CDR3 coding DNA: TGTGCCAGCAGCTTAGAGGGGACACAGAAAGAGACCCAGTACTTC.